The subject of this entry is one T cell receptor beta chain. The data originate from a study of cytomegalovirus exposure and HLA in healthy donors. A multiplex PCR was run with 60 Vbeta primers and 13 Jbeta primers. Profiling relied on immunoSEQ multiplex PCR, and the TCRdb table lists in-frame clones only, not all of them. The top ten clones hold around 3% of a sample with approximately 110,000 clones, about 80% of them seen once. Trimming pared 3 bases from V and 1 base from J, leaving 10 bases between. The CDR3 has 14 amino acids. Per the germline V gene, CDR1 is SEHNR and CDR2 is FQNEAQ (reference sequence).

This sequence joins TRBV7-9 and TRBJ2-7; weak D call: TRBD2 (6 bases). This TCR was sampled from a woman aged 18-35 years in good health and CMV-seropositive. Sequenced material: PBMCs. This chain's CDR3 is CASSFGTVSYEQYF. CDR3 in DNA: TGTGCCAGCAGCTTCGGGACTGTGTCCTACGAGCAGTACTTC.